This TCR beta chain was documented in a study of blood T cells in healthy people across ages. The ends were cut back, 6 bases at V and 3 bases at J, with 20 bases in the middle. The CDR3 runs to 16 residues. Germline V gene lookup returns CDR1 SNHLY and CDR2 FYNNEI. This clonotype was seen a few times. Together with a sample-barcoded 5' primer, a J-beta primer mix was included in a second PCR lasting about 6 to 12 cycles. TCRdb fed the 5' RACE reads into MiXCR, producing one record per CDR3 protein. The sample records hundreds of thousands of distinct CDR3 sequences, approximately 49% being singletons.

This receptor was identified in a woman in her fifties or sixties in good health. Source material: blood. This chain links TRBV2 with TRBJ2-5, with D tentatively TRBD2 (6 bases). In DNA form, the CDR3 reads TGTGCCAGCAGAGACTCTAGCGTCCCCGGGAAAGAGACCCAGTACTTC. Residues: CASRDSSVPGKETQYF. The variable domain in full, completed from reference TRBV2 and TRBJ2-5, reads EPEVTQTPSHQVTQMGQEVILRCVPISNHLYFYWYRQILGQKVEFLVSFYNNEISEKSEIFDDQFSVERPDGSNFTLKIRSTKLEDSAMYFCASRDSSVPGKETQYFGPGTRLLVL.